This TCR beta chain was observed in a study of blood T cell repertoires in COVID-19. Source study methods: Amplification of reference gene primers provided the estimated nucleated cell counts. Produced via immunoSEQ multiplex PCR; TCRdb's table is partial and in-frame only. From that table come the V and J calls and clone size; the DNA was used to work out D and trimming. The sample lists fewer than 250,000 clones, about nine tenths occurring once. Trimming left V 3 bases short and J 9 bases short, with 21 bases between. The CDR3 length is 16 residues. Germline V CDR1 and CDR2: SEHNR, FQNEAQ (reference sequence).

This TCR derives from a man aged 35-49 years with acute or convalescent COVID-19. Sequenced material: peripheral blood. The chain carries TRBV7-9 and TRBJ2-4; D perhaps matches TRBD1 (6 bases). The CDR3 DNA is TGTGCCAGCAGCTTGGCAGGGGCAGGGGATTTTGCCATTCAGTACTTC. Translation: CASSLAGAGDFAIQYF.